These 6 T cell receptor beta chains share one sample of origin, sequenced in a study of shared clonotypes between healthy human individuals. The data were produced by immunoSEQ multiplex PCR, yet TCRdb's version contains in-frame clones alone and is incomplete. The profile shows 2 million or so clones, roughly 95% of them singletons. Terminally differentiated effector memory CD45RA+ cells were left out of the naive CD8 fraction, which was CD45RO-negative and positively selected for CCR7. Source material: naive CD8+ T cells sorted from blood. The receptors stem from a man between 18 and 35 years old in good health.

V usage is TRBV30 and J usage is TRBJ2-3; a possible D gene is TRBD1 (6 bases). Looked up from germline, CDR1 is GTSNPN and CDR2 is SVGIG (reference sequence). CDR3 length: 13 amino acids. The V end was cut by 7 bases, the J end by 8 bases, with 19 bases between. CDR3 bases: TGTGCCTTCTTCCCAGGGGAACATGGTACGCAGTATTTT. Translating it yields CAFFPGEHGTQYF. The full variable domain, with the rest looked up from reference TRBV30 and TRBJ2-3, is SQTIHQWPATLVQPVGSPLSLECTVEGTSNPNLYWYRQAAGRGLQLLFYSVGIGQISSEVPQNLSASRPQDRQFILSSKKLLLSDSGFYLCAFFPGEHGTQYFGPGTRLTVL.

This clone was counted between two and nine times. This chain uses TRBV7-2 with TRBJ1-2, with D hard to call. Germline-derived CDR1 and CDR2 are SGHTA and FQGNSA. The CDR3 length is 13 residues. V was shortened by 1 base and J by 8 bases, with 11 bases between the two germline ends. CDR3 DNA: TGTGCCAGCAGCTTAGAAGGGTTCGGGGGCTACACCTTC. It translates to CASSLEGFGGYTF.

This sequence joins TRBV11-2 and TRBJ1-2; D unresolved. The CDR3 length is 16 residues. CDR1 and CDR2 from the germline V gene are SGHAT and FQNNGV. V was shortened by 5 bases and J by 2 bases, with 18 bases between the two germline ends. The CDR3 loop is CASSQPLAGANYGYTF. CDR3 DNA sequence: TGTGCCAGCAGCCAACCTCTAGCGGGCGCCAACTATGGCTACACCTTC.

V and J are TRBV6-5 and TRBJ2-5; D is tentatively TRBD1 or TRBD2 (5 bases each). CDR1 is MNHEY and CDR2 is SVGAGI in the germline V gene. Trimming took 2 bases from V and 5 from J, leaving 9 bases between them. This CDR3 is built from 13 residues. The CDR3 loop is CASSYEGPETQYF. The CDR3 DNA sequence: TGTGCCAGCAGTTACGAGGGGCCGGAGACCCAGTACTTC.

CDR3 in amino acids: CASSLSGGPAYEQYF. CDR3 bases: TGTGCCAGCAGTTTATCCGGCGGGCCGGCCTACGAGCAGTACTTC. This chain uses TRBV27 with TRBJ2-7; a possible D gene is TRBD2 (5 bases). From germline, CDR1 is MNHEY and CDR2 SMNVEV (reference sequence). The CDR3 contains 15 residues. The germline V and J ends were trimmed by 0 bases and 2 bases, with 11 bases remaining between them.

This clone was detected once. The J gene is TRBJ1-4, the V gene TRBV5-6; maybe TRBD1 (5 bases). Trimming removed 3 bases at V and 0 bases at J, with 21 bases between. Germline CDR1 is SGHDT and CDR2 is YYEEEE. This CDR3 has 19 residues. CDR3 bases: TGTGCCAGCAGCTGGGGGAGAGACCCGGGATCTGCAACTAATGAAAAACTGTTTTTT. This codes for CASSWGRDPGSATNEKLFF.